This T cell receptor beta chain was profiled in a study of T cell responses to AZD1222 COVID-19 vaccine. The study, taken as a whole, reports: Most donors were white British, females outnumbered males, and clonal diversity was possibly underestimated.

This clone was detected once. Antigen specificity is unknown. Germline V gene sequence: CDR1 SGHNT, CDR2 YYREEE (reference sequence). The CDR3 is made up of 15 amino acids. Trimming at V came to 0 bases and at J to 10 bases, leaving 10 bases not matched to a gene. The data were produced by immunoSEQ multiplex PCR, yet TCRdb's version contains in-frame clones alone and is incomplete. The sample has over 110,000 clones; 85% to 95% are singletons. This chain uses TRBV5-4 with TRBJ2-1, with 7 nucleotides matching TRBD2. The sequences come from peripheral blood, collected after recovery from COVID-19. The source is an adult who had recovered from COVID-19. CDR3 DNA sequence: TGTGCCAGCAGCTTGGTATCGGCGGGAGTGAGCGAGCAGTTCTTC. The encoded protein is CASSLVSAGVSEQFF.